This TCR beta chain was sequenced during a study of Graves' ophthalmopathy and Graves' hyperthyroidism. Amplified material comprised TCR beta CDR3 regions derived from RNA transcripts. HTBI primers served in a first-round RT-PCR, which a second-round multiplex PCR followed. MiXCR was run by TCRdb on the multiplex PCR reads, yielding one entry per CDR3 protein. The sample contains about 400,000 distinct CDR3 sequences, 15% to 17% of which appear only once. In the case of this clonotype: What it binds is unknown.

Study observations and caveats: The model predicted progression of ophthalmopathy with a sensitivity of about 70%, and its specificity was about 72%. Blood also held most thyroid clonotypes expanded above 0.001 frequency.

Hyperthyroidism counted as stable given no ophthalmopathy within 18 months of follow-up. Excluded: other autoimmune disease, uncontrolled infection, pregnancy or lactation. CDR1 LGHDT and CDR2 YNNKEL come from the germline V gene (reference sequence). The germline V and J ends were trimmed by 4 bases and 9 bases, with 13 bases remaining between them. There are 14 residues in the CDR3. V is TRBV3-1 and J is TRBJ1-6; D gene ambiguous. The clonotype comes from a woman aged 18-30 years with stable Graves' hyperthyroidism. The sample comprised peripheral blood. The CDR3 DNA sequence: TGTGCCAGCAGCCCCGAGACCCTCCGTTCACCCCTCCACTTT. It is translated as CASSPETLRSPLHF.